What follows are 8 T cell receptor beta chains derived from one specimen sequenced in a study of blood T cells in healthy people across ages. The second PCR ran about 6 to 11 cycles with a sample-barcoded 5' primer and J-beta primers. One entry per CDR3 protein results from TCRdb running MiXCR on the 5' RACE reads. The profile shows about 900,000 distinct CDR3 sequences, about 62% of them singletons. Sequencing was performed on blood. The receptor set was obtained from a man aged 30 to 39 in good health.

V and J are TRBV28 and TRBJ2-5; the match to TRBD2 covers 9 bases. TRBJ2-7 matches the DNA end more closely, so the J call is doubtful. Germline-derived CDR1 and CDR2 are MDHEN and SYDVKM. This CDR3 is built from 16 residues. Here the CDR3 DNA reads TGTGCCAGCAGTCCTCTTGGGACTAGCAGAACCTACGAGCAGTACTTC. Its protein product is CASSPLGTSRTYEQYF.

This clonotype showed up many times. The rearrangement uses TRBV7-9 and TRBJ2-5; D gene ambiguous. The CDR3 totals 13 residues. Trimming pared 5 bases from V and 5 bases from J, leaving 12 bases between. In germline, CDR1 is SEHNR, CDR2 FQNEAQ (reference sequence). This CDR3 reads CASSPQSRETQYF. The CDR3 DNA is TGTGCCAGCAGCCCCCAGTCTCGGGAGACCCAGTACTTC.

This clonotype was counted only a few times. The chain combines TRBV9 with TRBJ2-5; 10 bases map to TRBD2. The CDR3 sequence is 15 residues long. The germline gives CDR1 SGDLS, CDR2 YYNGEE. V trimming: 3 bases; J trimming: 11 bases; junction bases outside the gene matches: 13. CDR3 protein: CASSARAGGIDEQYF. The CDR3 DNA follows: TGTGCCAGCAGCGCAAGAGCGGGGGGGATCGATGAGCAGTACTTC.

CDR3 loop: CASRLRDTYEQYF. CDR3 nucleotide sequence: TGTGCCAGCAGGCTCCGGGACACCTACGAGCAGTACTTC. This chain connects TRBV7-9 to TRBJ2-7; tentative D call: TRBD1 (6 bases). Trimming removed 6 bases from V and 2 bases from J, with 11 bases in between. Germline V gene sequence: CDR1 SEHNR, CDR2 FQNEAQ (reference sequence). The CDR3 has 13 residues. The full variable domain, completed using reference TRBV7-9 and TRBJ2-7, is DTGVSQNPRHKITKRGQNVTFRCDPISEHNRLYWYRQTLGQGPEFLTYFQNEAQLEKSRLLSDRFSAERPKGSFSTLEIQRTEQGDSAMYLCASRLRDTYEQYFGPGTRLTVT.

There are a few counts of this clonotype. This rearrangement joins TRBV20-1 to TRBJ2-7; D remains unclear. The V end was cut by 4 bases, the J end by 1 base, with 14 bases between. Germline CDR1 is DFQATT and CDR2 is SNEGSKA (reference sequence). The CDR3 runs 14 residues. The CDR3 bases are TGCAGTGCTAAAGAGGAAGGGTGGTCCTACGAGCAGTACTTC. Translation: CSAKEEGWSYEQYF.

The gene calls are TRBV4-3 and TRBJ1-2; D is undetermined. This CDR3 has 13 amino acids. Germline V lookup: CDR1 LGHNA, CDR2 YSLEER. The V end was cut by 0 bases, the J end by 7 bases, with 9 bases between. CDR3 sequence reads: CASSQDYRGGYTF. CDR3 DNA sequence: TGCGCCAGCAGCCAAGATTACCGGGGTGGCTACACCTTC.

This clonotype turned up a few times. CDR3 DNA sequence: TGTGCCAGCAGCGGAGCGGGACAGGGGGACTATGGCTACACCTTC. This encodes CASSGAGQGDYGYTF. V gene TRBV7-2 combines with J gene TRBJ1-2, with 11 bases lining up with TRBD1. The V segment lost 5 bases and the J segment 3 bases; nucleotides outside the gene matches: 5. This CDR3 is built from 15 residues. The V gene's germline CDR1 is SGHTA and CDR2 FQGNSA.

CDR3 sequence (DNA): TGTGCCAGCAGCCCGCGGACAGGCCCGAACTCTGGGGCCAACGTCCTGACTTTC. It translates to CASSPRTGPNSGANVLTF. J is TRBJ2-6 and V is TRBV7-8; 7 nucleotides line up with TRBD1. Per germline, CDR1 SGHVS and CDR2 FQNEAQ. The CDR3 covers 18 residues. V lost 5 bases, J lost 0 bases, and 10 bases stayed unmatched.